This section outlines one T cell receptor beta chain sequence together with its context. TCRdb's table, derived via immunoSEQ multiplex PCR, lists solely in-frame clones and lacks some. The repertoire holds 8,500 to 10,000 clones, 60% to 80% seen once, with roughly a third in the top ten. This sample is part of a study of somatic mutations in cytotoxic T cells in rheumatoid arthritis. Germline-derived CDR1 and CDR2 are MNHEY and SMNVEV (reference sequence). Trimming cost V 2 bases and J 3 bases, with 8 bases left between them. This CDR3 is built from 13 residues. This chain connects TRBV27 to TRBJ2-7; D call uncertain. The sequenced material came from CD8+ T cells sorted from blood. The sequence derives from an adult with rheumatoid arthritis. In DNA, the CDR3 is TGTGCCAGCAGTTTAAGGAAGGACTACGAGCAGTACTTC. It is translated as CASSLRKDYEQYF.